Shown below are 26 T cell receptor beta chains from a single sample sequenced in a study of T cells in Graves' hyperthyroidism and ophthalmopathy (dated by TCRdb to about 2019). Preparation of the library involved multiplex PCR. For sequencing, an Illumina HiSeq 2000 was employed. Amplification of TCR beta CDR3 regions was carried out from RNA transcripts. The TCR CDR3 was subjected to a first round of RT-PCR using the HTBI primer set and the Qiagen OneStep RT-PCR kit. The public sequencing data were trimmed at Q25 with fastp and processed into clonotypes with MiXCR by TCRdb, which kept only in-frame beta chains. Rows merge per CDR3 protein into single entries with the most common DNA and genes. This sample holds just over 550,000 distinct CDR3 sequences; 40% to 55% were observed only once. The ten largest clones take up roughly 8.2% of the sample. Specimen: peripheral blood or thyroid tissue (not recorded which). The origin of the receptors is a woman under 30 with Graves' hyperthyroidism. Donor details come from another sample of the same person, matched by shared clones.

The CDR3 sequence: CSAPWPRVFGYGYTF. The CDR3 DNA reads TGCAGTGCCCCCTGGCCCAGGGTATTTGGCTATGGCTACACCTTC. This chain joins TRBV20-1 and TRBJ1-2; perhaps TRBD1 as D (5 bases). Germline V lookup: CDR1 DFQATT, CDR2 SNEGSKA (reference sequence). The CDR3 is 15 residues long. The ends were cut back, 6 bases at V and 4 bases at J, with 21 bases in the middle.

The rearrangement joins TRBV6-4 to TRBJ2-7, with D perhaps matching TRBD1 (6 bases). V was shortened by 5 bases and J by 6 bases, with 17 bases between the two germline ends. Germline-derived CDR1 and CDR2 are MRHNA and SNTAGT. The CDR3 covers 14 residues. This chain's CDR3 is CASSYGRGAGEQYF. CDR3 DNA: TGTGCCAGCAGTTATGGCAGGGGTGCAGGCGAGCAGTACTTC.

The CDR3 nucleotides are TGTGCCAGCAGGCGGGGGCTAGACACCGGGGAGCTGTTTTTT. Translation gives CASRRGLDTGELFF. This chain uses TRBV10-3 with TRBJ2-2; TRBD2 is a possible D gene (7 bases). Germline V CDR1 and CDR2: ENHRY, SYGVKD. The CDR3 is made up of 14 amino acids. Deletions cut 10 bases from V and 3 bases from J, with 15 bases between.

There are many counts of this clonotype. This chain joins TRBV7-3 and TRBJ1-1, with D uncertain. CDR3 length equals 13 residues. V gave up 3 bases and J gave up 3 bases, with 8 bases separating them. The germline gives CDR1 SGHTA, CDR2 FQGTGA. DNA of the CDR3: TGTGCCAGCAGCTTTCTCAAGCACACTGAAGCTTTCTTT. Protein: CASSFLKHTEAFF.

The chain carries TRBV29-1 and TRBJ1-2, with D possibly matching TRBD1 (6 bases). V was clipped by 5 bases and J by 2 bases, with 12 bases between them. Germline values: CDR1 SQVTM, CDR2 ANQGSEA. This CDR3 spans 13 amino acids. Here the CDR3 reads CSVHGTRNYGYTF. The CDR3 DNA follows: TGCAGCGTTCACGGGACACGGAACTATGGCTACACCTTC.

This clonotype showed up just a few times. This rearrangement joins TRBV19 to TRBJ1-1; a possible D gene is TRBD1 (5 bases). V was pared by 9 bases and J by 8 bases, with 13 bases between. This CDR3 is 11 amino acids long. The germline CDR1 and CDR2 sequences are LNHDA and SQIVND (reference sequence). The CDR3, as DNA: TGTGCCAGCCATTGGGGCAGAGAAGCTTTCTTT. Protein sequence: CASHWGREAFF. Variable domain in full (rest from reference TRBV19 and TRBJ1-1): DGGITQSPKYLFRKEGQNVTLSCEQNLNHDAMYWYRQDPGQGLRLIYYSQIVNDFQKGDIAEGYSVSREKKESFPLTVTSAQKNPTAFYLCASHWGREAFFGQGTRLTVV.

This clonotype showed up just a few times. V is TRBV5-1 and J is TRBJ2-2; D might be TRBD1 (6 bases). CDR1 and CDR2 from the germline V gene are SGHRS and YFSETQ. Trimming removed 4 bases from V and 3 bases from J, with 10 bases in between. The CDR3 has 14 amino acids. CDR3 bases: TGCGCCAGCAGCCTCAGGGGACACACCGGGGAGCTGTTTTTT. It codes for CASSLRGHTGELFF.

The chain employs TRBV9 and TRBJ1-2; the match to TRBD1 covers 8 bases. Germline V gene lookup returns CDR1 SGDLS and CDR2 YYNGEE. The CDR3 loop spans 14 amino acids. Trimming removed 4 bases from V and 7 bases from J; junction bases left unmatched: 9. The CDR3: CASSLGQGRPGYTF. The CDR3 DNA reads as TGTGCCAGCAGCCTTGGACAGGGTAGACCTGGCTACACCTTC.

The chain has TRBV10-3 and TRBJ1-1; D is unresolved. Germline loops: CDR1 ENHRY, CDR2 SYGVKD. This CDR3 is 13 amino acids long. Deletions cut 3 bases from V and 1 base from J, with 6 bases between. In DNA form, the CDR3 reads TGTGCCATCAGTGATCGAACGAACACTGAAGCTTTCTTT. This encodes CAISDRTNTEAFF.

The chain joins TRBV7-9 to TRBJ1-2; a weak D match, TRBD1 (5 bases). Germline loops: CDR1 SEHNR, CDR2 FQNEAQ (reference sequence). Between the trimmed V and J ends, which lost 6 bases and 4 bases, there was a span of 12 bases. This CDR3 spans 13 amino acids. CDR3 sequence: CASRHDRPYGYTF. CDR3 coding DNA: TGTGCCAGCAGACACGACAGACCCTATGGCTACACCTTC. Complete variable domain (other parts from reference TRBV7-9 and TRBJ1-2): DTGVSQNPRHKITKRGQNVTFRCDPISEHNRLYWYRQTLGQGPEFLTYFQNEAQLEKSRLLSDRFSAERPKGSFSTLEIQRTEQGDSAMYLCASRHDRPYGYTFGSGTRLTVV.

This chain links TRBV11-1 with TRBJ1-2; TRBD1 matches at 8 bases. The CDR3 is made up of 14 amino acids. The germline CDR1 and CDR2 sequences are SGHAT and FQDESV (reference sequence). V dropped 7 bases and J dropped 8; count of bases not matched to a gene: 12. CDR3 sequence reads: CASTNYRGREGYTF. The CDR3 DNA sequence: TGTGCCAGCACCAACTACAGGGGGAGGGAAGGCTACACCTTC.

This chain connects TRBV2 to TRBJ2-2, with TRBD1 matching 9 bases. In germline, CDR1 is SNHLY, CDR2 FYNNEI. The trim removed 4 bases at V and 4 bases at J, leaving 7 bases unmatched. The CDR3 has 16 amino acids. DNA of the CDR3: TGTGCCAGCAGTGCCGGACAGGGGCCTGGCACCGGGGAGCTGTTTTTT. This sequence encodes CASSAGQGPGTGELFF.

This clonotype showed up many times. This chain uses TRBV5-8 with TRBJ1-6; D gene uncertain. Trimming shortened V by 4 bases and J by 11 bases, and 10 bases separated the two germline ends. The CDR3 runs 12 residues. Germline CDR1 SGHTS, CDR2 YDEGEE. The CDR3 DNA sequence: TGTGCCAGCAGCCTCGGGGTAGCACCCCTCCACTTT. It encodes CASSLGVAPLHF.

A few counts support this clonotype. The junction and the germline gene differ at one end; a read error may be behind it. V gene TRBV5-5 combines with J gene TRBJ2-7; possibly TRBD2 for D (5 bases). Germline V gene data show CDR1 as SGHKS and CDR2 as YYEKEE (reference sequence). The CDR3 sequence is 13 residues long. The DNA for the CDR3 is TGCGCCAGCAGCAGCGGTTGGGACTACGAGCAGTACTTC. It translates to CASSSGWDYEQYF.

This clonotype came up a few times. The CDR3 DNA follows: TGTGCCAGCAGCCTCAGTAAAAACTATGGCTACACCTTC. This encodes CASSLSKNYGYTF. V gene TRBV7-9 combines with J gene TRBJ1-2; D gene uncertain. The CDR3 totals 13 residues. The V and J ends lost 5 bases and 2 bases respectively, with 9 bases between them. Germline CDR1 reads SEHNR; CDR2 reads FQNEAQ (reference sequence).

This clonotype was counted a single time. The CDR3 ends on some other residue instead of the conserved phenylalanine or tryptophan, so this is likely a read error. CDR3 nucleotides: TGTGCCAGCACGGCCAGATCAAATGAAAAACTGTTTTTA. Translated, it gives CASTARSNEKLFL. This rearrangement joins TRBV10-3 to TRBJ1-4; D uncertain. The germline CDR1 and CDR2 sequences are ENHRY and SYGVKD. V was clipped by 10 bases and J by 5 bases, with 14 bases between them. There are 13 residues in the CDR3.

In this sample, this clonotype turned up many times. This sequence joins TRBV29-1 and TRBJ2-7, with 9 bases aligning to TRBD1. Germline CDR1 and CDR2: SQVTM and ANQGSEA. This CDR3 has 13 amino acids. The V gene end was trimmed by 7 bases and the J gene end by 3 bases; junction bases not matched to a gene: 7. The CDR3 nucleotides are TGCAGCGCCCGAGGGGACAGGGTCTACGAGCAGTACTTC. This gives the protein CSARGDRVYEQYF.

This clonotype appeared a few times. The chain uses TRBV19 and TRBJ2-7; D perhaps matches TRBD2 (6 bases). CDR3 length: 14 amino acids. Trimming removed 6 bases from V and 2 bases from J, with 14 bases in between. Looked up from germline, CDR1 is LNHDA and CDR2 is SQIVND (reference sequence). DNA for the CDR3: TGTGCCAGTAGCGGGGGACGGCTTGCCTACGAGCAGTACTTC. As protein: CASSGGRLAYEQYF.

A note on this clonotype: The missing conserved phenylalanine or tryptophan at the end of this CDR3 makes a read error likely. The CDR3 sequence is CASTSTGGYAEAFL. The CDR3 bases are TGTGCCAGCACGTCGACAGGGGGCTACGCTGAAGCTTTCCTT. The chain joins TRBV25-1 to TRBJ1-1, with 10 nucleotides matching TRBD1. Germline V CDR1 and CDR2: MGHDK, SYGVNS. This CDR3 is 14 amino acids long. V lost 7 bases and J lost 6; bases outside the gene matches: 8.

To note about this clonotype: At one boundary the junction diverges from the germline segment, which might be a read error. For the CDR3, the DNA is TGTGCCATCAGTTTCCCCCGTGCTAAAGGATGGGACACTGAAGCTTTCTTT. Amino acid sequence: CAISFPRAKGWDTEAFF. The V call is TRBV25-1, the J call TRBJ1-1; D uncertain. Germline CDR1 MGHDK, CDR2 SYGVNS. The CDR3 loop spans 17 amino acids.

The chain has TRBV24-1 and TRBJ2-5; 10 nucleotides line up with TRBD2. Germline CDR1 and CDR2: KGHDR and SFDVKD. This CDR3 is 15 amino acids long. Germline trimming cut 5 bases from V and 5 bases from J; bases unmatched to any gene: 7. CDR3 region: CATSGLLAGHETQYF. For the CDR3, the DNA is TGTGCCACCAGTGGTCTACTAGCGGGGCACGAGACCCAGTACTTC.

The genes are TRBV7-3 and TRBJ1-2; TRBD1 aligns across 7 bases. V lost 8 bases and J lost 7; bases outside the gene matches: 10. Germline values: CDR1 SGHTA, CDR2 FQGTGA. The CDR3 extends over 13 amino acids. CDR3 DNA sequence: TGTGCCAGCCCCCGGGACACAGGGGTTGGCTACACCTTC. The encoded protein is CASPRDTGVGYTF.

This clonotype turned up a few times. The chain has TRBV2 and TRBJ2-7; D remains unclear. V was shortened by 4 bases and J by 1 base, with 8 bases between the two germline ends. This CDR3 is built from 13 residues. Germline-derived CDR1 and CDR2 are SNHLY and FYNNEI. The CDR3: CASSAEDSYEQYF. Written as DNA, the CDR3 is TGTGCCAGCAGTGCCGAGGATTCCTACGAGCAGTACTTC.

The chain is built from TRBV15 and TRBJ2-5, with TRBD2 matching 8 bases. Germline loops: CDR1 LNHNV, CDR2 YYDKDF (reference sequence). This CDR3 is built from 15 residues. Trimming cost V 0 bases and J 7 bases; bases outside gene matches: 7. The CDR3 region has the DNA TGTGCCACCAGCAGAGAAGTAGGGGCGGGGGGGACCCAGTACTTC. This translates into CATSREVGAGGTQYF.

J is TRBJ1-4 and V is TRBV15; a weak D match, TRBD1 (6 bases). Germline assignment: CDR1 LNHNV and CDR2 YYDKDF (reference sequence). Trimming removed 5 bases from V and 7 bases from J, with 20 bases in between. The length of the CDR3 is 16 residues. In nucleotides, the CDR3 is TGTGCCACCAGCCCCCAAACAGGGAGAGCCACTGAAAAACTGTTTTTT. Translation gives CATSPQTGRATEKLFF. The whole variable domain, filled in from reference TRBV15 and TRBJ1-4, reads DAMVIQNPRYQVTQFGKPVTLSCSQTLNHNVMYWYQQKSSQAPKLLFHYYDKDFNNEADTPDNFQSRRPNTSFCFLDIRSPGLGDTAMYLCATSPQTGRATEKLFFGSGTQLSVL.

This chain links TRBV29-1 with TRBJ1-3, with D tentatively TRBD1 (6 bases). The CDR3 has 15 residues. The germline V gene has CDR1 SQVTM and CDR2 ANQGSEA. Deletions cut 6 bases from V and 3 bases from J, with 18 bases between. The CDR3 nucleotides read TGCAGCGTCGCAGGGGCTACAGGGATTGGAAACACCATATATTTT. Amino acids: CSVAGATGIGNTIYF. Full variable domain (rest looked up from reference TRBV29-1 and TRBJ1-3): SAVISQKPSRDICQRGTSLTIQCQVDSQVTMMFWYRQQPGQSLTLIATANQGSEATYESGFVIDKFPISRPNLTFSTLTVSNMSPEDSSIYLCSVAGATGIGNTIYFGEGSWLTVV.